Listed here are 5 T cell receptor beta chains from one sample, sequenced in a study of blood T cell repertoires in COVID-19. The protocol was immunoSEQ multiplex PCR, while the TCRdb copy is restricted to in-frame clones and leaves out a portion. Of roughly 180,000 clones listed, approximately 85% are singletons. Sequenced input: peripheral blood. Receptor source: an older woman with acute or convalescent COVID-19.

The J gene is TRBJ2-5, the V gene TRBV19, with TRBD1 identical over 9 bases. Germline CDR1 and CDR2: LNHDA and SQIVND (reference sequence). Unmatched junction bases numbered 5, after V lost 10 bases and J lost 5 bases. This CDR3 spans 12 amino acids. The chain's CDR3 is CATGDRGETQYF. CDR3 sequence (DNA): TGTGCCACCGGAGACAGGGGGGAGACCCAGTACTTC.

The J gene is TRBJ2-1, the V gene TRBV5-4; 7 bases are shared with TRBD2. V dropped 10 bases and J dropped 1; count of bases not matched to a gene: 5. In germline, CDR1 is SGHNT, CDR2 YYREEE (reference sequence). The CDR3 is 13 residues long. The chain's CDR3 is CAAASGSYNEQFF. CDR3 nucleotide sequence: TGTGCCGCGGCTAGCGGATCCTACAATGAGCAGTTCTTC.

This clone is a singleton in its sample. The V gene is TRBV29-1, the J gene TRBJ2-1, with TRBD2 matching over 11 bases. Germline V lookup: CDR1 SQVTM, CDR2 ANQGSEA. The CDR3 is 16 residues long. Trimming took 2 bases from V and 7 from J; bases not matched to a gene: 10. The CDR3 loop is CSVESIALAGGNEQFF. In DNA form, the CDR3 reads TGCAGCGTTGAATCCATCGCTCTAGCGGGAGGTAATGAGCAGTTCTTC.

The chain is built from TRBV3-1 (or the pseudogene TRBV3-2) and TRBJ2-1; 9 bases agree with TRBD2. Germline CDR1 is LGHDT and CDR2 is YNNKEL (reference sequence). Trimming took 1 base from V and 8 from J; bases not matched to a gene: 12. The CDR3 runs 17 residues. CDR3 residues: CASSQGVGLARTYEQFF. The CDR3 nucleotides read TGTGCCAGCAGCCAAGGGGTAGGACTAGCGCGCACCTATGAGCAGTTCTTC.

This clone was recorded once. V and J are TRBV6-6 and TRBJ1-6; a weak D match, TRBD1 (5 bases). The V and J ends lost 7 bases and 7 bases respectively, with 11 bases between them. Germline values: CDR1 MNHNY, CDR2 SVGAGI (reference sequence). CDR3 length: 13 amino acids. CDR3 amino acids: CASKRRDNSPLHF. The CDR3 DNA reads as TGTGCCAGCAAGCGGAGGGACAATTCACCCCTCCACTTT.